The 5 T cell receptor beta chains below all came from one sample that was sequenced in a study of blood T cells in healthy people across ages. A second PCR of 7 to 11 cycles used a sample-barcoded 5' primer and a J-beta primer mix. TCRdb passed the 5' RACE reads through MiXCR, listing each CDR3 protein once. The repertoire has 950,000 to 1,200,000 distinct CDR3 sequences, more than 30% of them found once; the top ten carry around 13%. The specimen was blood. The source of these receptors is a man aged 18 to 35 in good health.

The CDR3 loop reads CASSQVGQGYTF. The CDR3, as DNA: TGTGCCAGCAGCCAAGTGGGGCAGGGCTACACCTTC. V usage is TRBV14 and J usage is TRBJ1-2; perhaps TRBD1 as D (5 bases). The ends were cut back, 1 base at V and 8 bases at J, with 8 bases in the middle. The germline gives CDR1 SGHDN, CDR2 FVKESK. The CDR3 runs to 12 residues. Variable domain in full (rest from reference TRBV14 and TRBJ1-2): EAGVTQFPSHSVIEKGQTVTLRCDPISGHDNLYWYRRVMGKEIKFLLHFVKESKQDESGMPNNRFLAERTGGTYSTLKVQPAELEDSGVYFCASSQVGQGYTFGSGTRLTVV.

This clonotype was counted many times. The CDR3 region is CSAPGSAGGKGNEQFF. The CDR3 bases are TGCAGTGCCCCCGGTTCAGCGGGGGGCAAGGGTAATGAGCAGTTCTTC. The genes are TRBV20-1 and TRBJ2-1; 9 nucleotides align to TRBD2. V lost 6 bases to trimming and J lost 7 bases; unmatched junction nucleotides: 16. The CDR3 covers 16 residues. Per the germline V gene, CDR1 is DFQATT and CDR2 is SNEGSKA (reference sequence).

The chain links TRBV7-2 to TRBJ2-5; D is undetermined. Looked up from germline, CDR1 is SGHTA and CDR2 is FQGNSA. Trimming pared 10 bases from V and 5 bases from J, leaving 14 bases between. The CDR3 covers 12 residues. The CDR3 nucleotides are TGTGCCACCTCTACGTCTCGGGAGACCCAGTACTTC. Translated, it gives CATSTSRETQYF.

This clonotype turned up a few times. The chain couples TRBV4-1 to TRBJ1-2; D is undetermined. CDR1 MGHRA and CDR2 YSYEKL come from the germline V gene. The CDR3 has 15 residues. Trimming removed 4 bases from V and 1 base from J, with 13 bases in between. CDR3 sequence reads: CASSRPDFLNYGYTF. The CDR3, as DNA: TGCGCCAGCAGCCGACCGGACTTCCTTAACTATGGCTACACCTTC.

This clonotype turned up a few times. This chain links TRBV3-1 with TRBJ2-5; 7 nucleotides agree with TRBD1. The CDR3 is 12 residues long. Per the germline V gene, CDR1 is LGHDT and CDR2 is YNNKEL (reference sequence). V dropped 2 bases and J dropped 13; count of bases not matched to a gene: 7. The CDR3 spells CASSQLGTDPYF. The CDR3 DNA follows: TGTGCCAGCAGCCAACTTGGGACAGATCCGTACTTC.